This TCR beta chain is from a study of cytomegalovirus exposure and HLA in healthy donors. Study as a whole: An analysis done earlier identified some 120 million unique TCR beta sequences from around 180 million T cells.

Overall study results and limits: In a later analysis, most CMV-associated TCR beta chains appeared HLA-restricted. For most TCR beta V segments, an earlier analysis put the productive rate at about 90% or about 30% of the time. V- and J-gene trimming of TCR beta was linked (in a later analysis) to a missense DCLRE1C variant.

Germline V gene lookup returns CDR1 LGHNA and CDR2 YNFKEQ. V lost 2 bases and J lost 0, with 11 bases in between. The CDR3 loop spans 16 amino acids. This clone occurred once. Its target is unknown. The primer mix had 60 Vbeta and 13 Jbeta primers. The assay was immunoSEQ multiplex PCR, and TCRdb's table has in-frame clones only and misses some. The repertoire holds about 150,000 clones, with over 75% as singletons. The receptor's source is a woman under 40 in good health and CMV-seronegative. Input material: PBMCs. This sequence joins TRBV4-2 and TRBJ1-5, with D possibly TRBD1 on 5 matching bases. The DNA of the CDR3 is TGTGCCAGCAGCCAATGGGGCGATAATAGCAATCAGCCCCAGCATTTT. It encodes CASSQWGDNSNQPQHF.